This is a list of T cell receptor beta chains from one sample in a study of blood T cell repertoires in COVID-19. Repertoires were generated with immunoSEQ multiplex PCR, while TCRdb's copy carries only in-frame clones and drops some. Among about 74,000 clones listed, approximately 84% were seen once. What was sequenced was peripheral blood. Every receptor here comes from a man between 65 and 85 years old with acute or convalescent COVID-19. Each CDR3 is given with its conserved first and last residue. Fields, in order: V gene, clone size, D gene, J gene, CDR3 length, CDR3 protein, CDR3 DNA. A D gene is named only where the DNA matches it firmly. Only part of the rows carry a size: once, few, many, or a class if the clone is expanded.

TRBV5-1	once	.	TRBJ2-5	13	CASSPSHMETQYF	TGCGCCAGCAGCCCTAGCCACATGGAGACCCAGTACTTC
TRBV9	.	.	TRBJ1-5	14	CASSVRQGNQPQHF	TGTGCCAGCAGCGTAAGGCAGGGCAATCAGCCCCAGCATTTT
TRBV5-1	.	TRBD1	TRBJ1-2	13	CASSRDRLYGYTF	TGCGCCAGCAGCAGGGACAGGCTCTATGGCTACACCTTC
TRBV10-1	.	.	TRBJ1-2	15	CASSEPKDRDYGYTF	TGCGCCAGCAGTGAGCCTAAAGACCGGGACTATGGCTACACCTTC
TRBV10-3	.	TRBD2	TRBJ2-3	15	CAISQTSANTDTQYF	TGTGCCATCAGCCAGACTAGCGCCAACACAGATACGCAGTATTTT
TRBV6-5	.	.	TRBJ1-4	16	CASSYGTTGRGEKLFF	TGTGCCAGCAGTTACGGGACTACAGGGAGGGGAGAAAAACTGTTTTTT
TRBV4-2	.	TRBD2	TRBJ2-3	16	CASSPGGSGRADTQYF	TGTGCCAGCAGCCCGGGGGGTAGCGGGAGGGCAGATACGCAGTATTTT
TRBV27	.	TRBD2	TRBJ2-7	15	CASSFVAGGTYEQYF	TGTGCCAGCAGTTTTGTAGCGGGAGGGACCTACGAGCAGTACTTC
TRBV7-2	.	.	TRBJ2-2	14	CASSVIQDTGELFF	TGTGCCAGCAGCGTGATACAAGACACCGGGGAGCTGTTTTTT
TRBV6-5	.	TRBD1	TRBJ2-7	13	CASARDRDYEQYF	TGTGCCAGCGCCCGGGACAGGGACTACGAGCAGTACTTC
TRBV6-2/TRBV6-3	.	TRBD1	TRBJ2-7	14	CASSFNRGYSEQYF	TGTGCCAGCAGTTTCAACAGGGGCTACAGCGAGCAGTACTTC
TRBV7-2	once	TRBD2	TRBJ2-7	15	CASSVGTSGVGEQYF	TGTGCCAGCAGCGTTGGGACTAGCGGGGTGGGCGAGCAGTACTTC
TRBV5-5	.	.	TRBJ2-6	16	CASSLSENSGANVLTF	TGTGCCAGCAGCTTGAGCGAGAACTCTGGGGCCAACGTCCTGACTTTC
TRBV19	.	.	TRBJ1-1	16	CASRPAPRSVNTEAFF	TGTGCCAGTAGGCCTGCCCCTCGCTCGGTGAACACTGAAGCTTTCTTT
TRBV19	.	.	TRBJ1-2	15	CASQGVAQPNYGYTF	TGTGCCAGTCAAGGCGTAGCCCAACCTAACTATGGCTACACCTTC
TRBV7-9	.	.	TRBJ1-1	14	CASSPGGWGGEAFF	TGTGCCAGCAGCCCCGGGGGGTGGGGCGGTGAAGCTTTCTTT
TRBV5-6	.	.	TRBJ2-1	16	CASSPGAGASYNEQFF	TGTGCCAGCAGCCCGGGGGCGGGGGCTTCCTACAATGAGCAGTTCTTC
TRBV28	.	TRBD1	TRBJ1-2	14	CASSLVGGASGYTF	TGTGCCAGCAGTTTAGTAGGGGGCGCCTCTGGCTACACCTTC
TRBV5-5	.	.	TRBJ1-1	17	CASSLMYGGGPSTEAFF	TGTGCCAGCAGCCTGATGTATGGGGGGGGGCCGAGCACTGAAGCTTTCTTT
TRBV7-9	once	TRBD1	TRBJ1-1	14	CASSPGQVNTEAFF	TGTGCCAGCAGCCCAGGACAGGTGAACACTGAAGCTTTCTTT
TRBV28	.	.	TRBJ1-5	15	CASSFLGQGNQPQHF	TGTGCCAGCAGTTTCTTGGGGCAGGGCAATCAGCCCCAGCATTTT
TRBV24-1	.	TRBD1	TRBJ2-5	15	CATSDPGQVRGTQYF	TGTGCCACCAGTGACCCAGGACAGGTCCGCGGGACCCAGTACTTC
TRBV28	.	TRBD2	TRBJ2-3	20	CASSSIKWGLAGPPSDTQYF	TGTGCCAGCAGTTCCATTAAATGGGGACTAGCGGGACCTCCGTCGGATACGCAGTATTTT
TRBV5-1	.	.	TRBJ2-3	12	CASSWAADTQYF	TGCGCCAGCAGCTGGGCCGCAGATACGCAGTATTTT
TRBV2	.	.	TRBJ1-5	13	CASSEEGDQPQHF	TGTGCCAGCAGTGAGGAGGGCGACCAGCCCCAGCATTTT
TRBV9	.	TRBD1	TRBJ1-6	16	CASSSPGQANNSPLHF	TGTGCCAGCAGCTCACCGGGACAGGCGAATAATTCACCCCTCCACTTT
TRBV9	.	.	TRBJ1-2	16	CASSVGGARRDYGYTF	TGTGCCAGCAGCGTGGGGGGGGCTCGGAGAGACTATGGCTACACCTTC
TRBV19	.	TRBD2	TRBJ2-3	12	CASRGLADTQYF	TGTGCCAGTAGAGGACTAGCGGATACGCAGTATTTT
TRBV2	.	TRBD1	TRBJ1-1	13	CASFRQGTGEAFF	TGTGCCAGCTTCAGACAGGGTACGGGTGAAGCTTTCTTT
TRBV6-5	.	TRBD1	TRBJ2-7	13	CASRKGQFYEQYF	TGTGCCAGCAGAAAGGGACAGTTTTACGAGCAGTACTTC
TRBV29-1	.	.	TRBJ1-1	13	CSVALGANTEAFF	TGCAGCGTTGCTTTAGGGGCGAACACTGAAGCTTTCTTT
TRBV10-3	.	TRBD2	TRBJ2-1	16	CAISERAGVIYNEQFF	TGTGCCATCAGTGAGCGGGCGGGAGTAATCTACAATGAGCAGTTCTTC
TRBV14	.	TRBD2	TRBJ2-7	16	CASSLPGGEGSYEQYF	TGTGCCAGCAGCCTCCCGGGGGGGGAGGGCTCCTACGAGCAGTACTTC
TRBV7-9	.	TRBD2	TRBJ2-1	15	CASRTLAGGSGEQFF	TGTGCCAGCAGGACGCTAGCGGGAGGTAGCGGTGAGCAGTTCTTC
TRBV4-2	.	TRBD1	TRBJ1-2	15	CASSQIGTVNYGYTF	TGTGCCAGCAGCCAGATAGGGACAGTTAACTATGGCTACACCTTC
TRBV15	.	.	TRBJ2-1	13	CATSELQGHEQFF	TGTGCCACCAGCGAACTACAGGGCCATGAGCAGTTCTTC
TRBV6-2/TRBV6-3	.	.	TRBJ2-7	14	CASSYSSGWSEQYF	TGTGCCAGCAGTTACTCATCCGGTTGGAGCGAGCAGTACTTC
TRBV7-2	once	.	TRBJ1-1	14	CASSLDGGGTEAFF	TGTGCCAGCAGCTTAGATGGAGGAGGAACTGAAGCTTTCTTT
TRBV7-2	.	TRBD1	TRBJ2-1	14	CASVPRTGSDEQFF	TGTGCCAGCGTACCAAGGACAGGGTCGGATGAGCAGTTCTTC
TRBV5-5	.	.	TRBJ1-2	14	CASSWADSLYGYTF	TGTGCCAGCAGCTGGGCCGACAGCCTCTATGGCTACACCTTC
TRBV5-1	.	TRBD2	TRBJ2-3	18	CASSLAASGGIRTDTQYF	TGCGCCAGCAGCTTGGCGGCTAGCGGGGGGATACGCACAGATACGCAGTATTTT
TRBV5-1	once	.	TRBJ2-3	12	CASSLPGNTQYF	TGCGCCAGCAGCTTGCCGGGAAATACGCAGTATTTT
TRBV13	once	TRBD1	TRBJ2-7	15	CASSSEGQGFHEQYF	TGTGCCAGCAGCTCAGAGGGACAGGGGTTCCACGAGCAGTACTTC
TRBV30	.	TRBD2	TRBJ2-1	15	CAWRLANQIYNEQFF	TGTGCCTGGCGACTAGCGAACCAAATTTACAATGAGCAGTTCTTC
TRBV5-4	.	.	TRBJ1-6	15	CASSLATGSGSPLHF	TGTGCCAGCAGCTTGGCTACAGGCTCTGGTTCACCCCTCCACTTT
TRBV19	.	TRBD1	TRBJ2-7	13	CASSGNRGREQYF	TGTGCCAGTAGTGGCAATAGGGGGCGCGAGCAGTACTTC
TRBV19	.	.	TRBJ2-7	14	CASSMTGDAYEQYF	TGTGCCAGTAGTATGACCGGGGATGCCTACGAGCAGTACTTC
TRBV7-2	.	.	TRBJ1-5	13	CASSEAGGQPQHF	TGTGCCAGCAGTGAGGCGGGGGGCCAGCCCCAGCATTTT
TRBV19	.	TRBD1	TRBJ2-6	17	CASPPDRTDSGANVLTF	TGTGCCAGCCCCCCGGACAGGACCGACTCTGGGGCCAACGTCCTGACTTTC
TRBV18	.	TRBD1	TRBJ1-1	16	CASSLRQGSMNTEAFF	TGTGCCAGCTCACTTCGACAGGGCAGCATGAACACTGAAGCTTTCTTT
TRBV12-3/TRBV12-4	.	.	TRBJ2-5	12	CASSSDRETQYF	TGTGCCAGCAGCTCAGACAGAGAGACCCAGTACTTC
TRBV7-8	.	.	TRBJ2-2	14	CASSRTANTGELFF	TGTGCCAGCAGCCGGACAGCGAACACCGGGGAGCTGTTTTTT
TRBV24-1	.	TRBD2	TRBJ2-1	12	CATSDPGLNLFF	TGTGCCACCAGTGATCCGGGACTAAATTTGTTCTTC
TRBV7-2	.	TRBD1	TRBJ1-2	14	CASSAQTGVNGYTF	TGTGCCAGCAGCGCCCAGACAGGGGTCAACGGCTACACCTTC
TRBV2	once	TRBD1	TRBJ1-6	17	CASNARPGQGNSSPLHF	TGTGCCAGCAATGCCCGCCCTGGACAGGGGAATAGTTCACCCCTCCACTTT
TRBV6-5	.	TRBD2	TRBJ2-6	15	CASNSGGAGANVLTF	TGTGCCAGCAACTCTGGGGGGGCTGGGGCCAACGTCCTGACTTTC
TRBV19	.	.	TRBJ2-1	14	CASSIAWADNEQFF	TGTGCCAGTAGTATAGCCTGGGCAGACAATGAGCAGTTCTTC
TRBV3-1/TRBV3-2	.	TRBD2	TRBJ2-1	15	CASSSGTLAYNEQFF	TGTGCCAGCAGCAGCGGGACCTTAGCCTACAATGAGCAGTTCTTC